This T cell receptor beta chain was profiled in a study of regulatory T cells in long-lasting Graves disease. Both iRepertoire HTBI primers and Arm-PCR of CDR3 regions were used to build the TCR beta libraries. TCRdb reanalysed the multiplex PCR reads using MiXCR and keeps one entry per CDR3 protein. The repertoire holds hundreds of thousands of distinct CDR3 sequences, with 16% as singletons. The time point denotes: newly diagnosed GD, antithyroid drugs for less than 3 months. The TCR library was prepared using RNA isolated from PBMCs. This clonotype was counted at least ten times. Another study also made use of these data, one on T cells in Graves' hyperthyroidism and ophthalmopathy. From that second work: TCR CDR3 regions were first amplified by RT-PCR with HTBI primers.

This receptor was obtained from a woman aged 35-65 years with Graves disease. The sample was peripheral blood mononuclear cells (PBMCs), taken at new diagnosis, from a patient treated with antithyroid drugs.

The CDR3 region has the DNA TGTGCCAGCAGCTTAGCCCAGAACGATGAGCAGTTCTTC. Encoded protein: CASSLAQNDEQFF. The V call is TRBV11-2, the J call TRBJ2-1; the D is unclear. Trimming pared 1 base from V and 8 bases from J, leaving 9 bases between. Per the germline V gene, CDR1 is SGHAT and CDR2 is FQNNGV. This CDR3 has 13 amino acids.